Below are 8 T cell receptor beta chains sequenced from a single sample in a study of T cell repertoires in cytomegalovirus infection. TCRdb called the reads again in MiXCR, with one record for every CDR3 protein. The sample carries about 130,000 distinct CDR3 sequences, 20% to 30% recorded once. These TCRs are of unknown antigen specificity. The specimen sequenced was PBMCs, sequenced either directly or after in vitro stimulation (not recorded which). These receptors were obtained from a human donor in good health (CMV status not recorded). Some clones in this sample may be carry-over from other donors' samples.

In this sample, this clonotype turned up many times. This chain links TRBV7-2 with TRBJ1-3; 8 bases are a match to TRBD1. Trimming at V came to 7 bases and at J to 4 bases, leaving 9 bases not matched to a gene. The germline V gene has CDR1 SGHTA and CDR2 FQGNSA. This CDR3 has 15 amino acids. The CDR3 sequence: CASTKNRGYGNTIYF. CDR3 nucleotides: TGTGCCAGCACCAAAAACAGGGGGTACGGAAACACCATATATTTT. The full variable domain, in which reference TRBV7-2 and TRBJ1-3 provide the parts outside the CDR3, is GAGVSQSPSNKVTEKGKDVELRCDPISGHTALYWYRQSLGQGLEFLIYFQGNSAPDKSGLPSDRFSAERTGGSVSTLTIQRTQQEDSAVYLCASTKNRGYGNTIYFGEGSWLTVV.

This clonotype was seen many times. V and J are TRBV7-8 and TRBJ2-3; 10 nucleotides align to TRBD2. V lost 4 bases to trimming and J lost 4 bases; unmatched junction nucleotides: 2. The CDR3 loop spans 14 amino acids. Germline CDR1 is SGHVS and CDR2 is FQNEAQ. CDR3 DNA: TGTGCCAGCAGCTATGGACTAGCGGCAGATACGCAGTATTTT. Translating gives CASSYGLAADTQYF.

This clonotype came up many times. The chain employs TRBV6-6 and TRBJ1-4, with 10 bases matching TRBD1. V gave up 6 bases and J gave up 7 bases; unmatched junction bases: 8. Germline assignment: CDR1 MNHNY and CDR2 SVGAGI (reference sequence). The CDR3 is 15 amino acids. CDR3 region: CASSIDRGRIEKLFF. The CDR3 coding sequence is TGTGCCAGCAGCATCGACAGGGGGCGGATTGAAAAACTGTTTTTT.

This clonotype was recorded many times. The chain joins TRBV7-8 to TRBJ1-5; 10 bases match TRBD1. The CDR3 consists of 19 residues. The V and J ends lost 2 bases and 2 bases, in that order; junction bases with no gene match: 12. Germline lookup yields CDR1 SGHVS and CDR2 FQNEAQ. This chain's CDR3 is CASSLTPGQGRSGNQPQHF. Here the CDR3 DNA reads TGTGCCAGCAGCTTAACCCCGGGACAGGGGAGGAGTGGCAATCAGCCCCAGCATTTT.

The DNA for the CDR3 is TGTGCCAATCGCCCGGGACTAGCGGACTCGAGCTCCTACAATGAGCAGTTCTTC. Residues: CANRPGLADSSSYNEQFF. V usage is TRBV2 and J usage is TRBJ2-1; 11 bases fit TRBD2. Looked up from germline, CDR1 is SNHLY and CDR2 is FYNNEI. The V and J ends lost 10 bases and 0 bases, in that order; junction bases with no gene match: 14. The CDR3 is made up of 18 amino acids.

This clonotype occurred many times. V gene TRBV7-2 combines with J gene TRBJ2-2, with a weak D call TRBD2 (6 bases). Germline V gene sequence: CDR1 SGHTA, CDR2 FQGNSA. There are 16 residues in the CDR3. V lost 5 bases, J lost 5 bases, and 18 bases lay in between. The CDR3: CASSTRWGRGTGELFF. Here the CDR3 DNA reads TGTGCCAGCAGCACAAGATGGGGACGGGGGACCGGGGAGCTGTTTTTT.

This clonotype was observed a few times. J is TRBJ1-2 and V is TRBV7-9; 11 nucleotides match TRBD1. From germline, CDR1 is SEHNR and CDR2 FQNEAQ (reference sequence). With 7 bases clipped from V and 3 bases from J, the junction kept 10 bases outside the gene matches. This CDR3 region has 16 residues. The CDR3 coding sequence is TGTGCCAGCATCTCCGGGACAGGGGGATTTGACTATGGCTACACCTTC. It specifies CASISGTGGFDYGYTF.

The V call is TRBV5-1, the J call TRBJ2-7; TRBD2 is a possible D gene (5 bases). The V end was cut by 1 base, the J end by 2 bases, with 10 bases between. The CDR3 loop spans 14 amino acids. Germline V lookup: CDR1 SGHRS, CDR2 YFSETQ. The CDR3 here is CASSLSLGAYEQYF. CDR3 in DNA: TGCGCCAGCAGCTTGTCTCTCGGGGCCTACGAGCAGTACTTC. Based on the CDR3 plus reference TRBV5-1 and TRBJ2-7, the full variable domain is KAGVTQTPRYLIKTRGQQVTLSCSPISGHRSVSWYQQTPGQGLQFLFEYFSETQRNKGNFPGRFSGRQFSNSRSEMNVSTLELGDSALYLCASSLSLGAYEQYFGPGTRLTVT.